This T cell receptor (beta chain) emerged from a study of blood T cell repertoires in COVID-19. Study-wide context: Some COVID-19 samples were acute and others convalescent; all came from the United States, Italy and Spain. PBMCs, B-cell-depleted T cells, or T cells were the source of the cDNA or gDNA that made up the material.

In the original processing: The authors estimated nucleated cell counts from reference gene primer amplification. Using immunoSEQ multiplex PCR, the repertoire was profiled, and TCRdb retains in-frame clones only, with some absent. For V, J and clone size, that table is used; D and trimming come from the DNA. The repertoire has roughly 300,000 clones, approximately 80% of them found once; the top ten carry around 3.2%. This clone came up once. The receptor was isolated from a woman in her sixties with active or convalescent COVID-19. Sequenced: peripheral blood.

CDR3 region: CASSPQGNTIYF. DNA of the CDR3: TGTGCCAGCAGCCCCCAGGGGAACACCATATATTTT. The rearrangement links TRBV11-2 to TRBJ1-3; D is perhaps TRBD1 (6 bases). The CDR3 is 12 amino acids. Germline V gene data show CDR1 as SGHAT and CDR2 as FQNNGV. The V and J ends lost 5 bases and 7 bases respectively, with 9 bases between them.